This passage covers 28 T cell receptor beta chains from one sample sequenced in a study of T cells expressing NK-cell markers (TCRdb year 2020). Libraries were made using 5' RACE. Sequencing instrument: Illumina HiSeq 2000. The reads, reprocessed by TCRdb, yield one row per CDR3 protein sequence and no DNA. The record for this sample contains some 390,000 distinct CDR3 sequences. The ten largest clones represent about 10% of the sample. Sequencing input: blood T cells: a sorted CD56 or NKG2C T cell subset, CD4+ or CD8+ T cells, or bulk PBMC T cells (not recorded which). The receptors come from a woman between 50 and 59 years old in good health. Donor details come from another sample of the same person, matched by shared clones.

J is TRBJ1-1 and V is TRBV27. The germline V gene encodes CDR1 MNHEY and CDR2 SMNVEV (reference sequence). The CDR3 sequence is 15 residues long. The CDR3 sequence: CASSYRSGFRPEAFF.

This chain uses TRBV5-1 with TRBJ2-5; TCRdb designates TRBD1, a call that cannot be tested without DNA. Germline CDR1 reads SGHRS; CDR2 reads YFSETQ. This CDR3 has 17 residues. CDR3 in amino acids: CASGGSQPLTTRETQYF.

The rearrangement links TRBV24-1 to TRBJ2-1; TCRdb picks TRBD2, but there is no DNA to check that call. This CDR3 comprises 21 residues. CDR1 is KGHDR and CDR2 is SFDVKD in the germline V gene. The CDR3 is CATSERTREWPSPFCCYEQFF.

The gene calls are TRBV7-9 and TRBJ2-5; TCRdb gives TRBD1 as the D gene, but with no DNA this cannot be confirmed. The CDR3 has 12 amino acids. From germline, CDR1 is SEHNR and CDR2 FQNEAQ (reference sequence). The CDR3 loop is CAGTTRTERKYF.

V usage is TRBV10-3 and J usage is TRBJ2-5; the D call from TCRdb, TRBD1, cannot be confirmed without DNA. The CDR3 runs to 13 residues. In germline, CDR1 is ENHRY, CDR2 SYGVKD. The CDR3 loop is CAIRGQSQETQYF.

This chain joins TRBV4-1 and TRBJ2-1; the TCRdb call, TRBD2, lacks DNA for checking. CDR1 and CDR2 from the germline V gene are MGHRA and YSYEKL. This CDR3 region has 19 residues. CDR3 loop: CASSHLIRGWTSGEDEQFF.

The chain has TRBV12-3 or TRBV12-4 and TRBJ1-2; TCRdb designates TRBD1, a call that cannot be tested without DNA. The CDR3 sequence is 12 residues long. CDR3 in amino acids: CASSQITGGYTF.

V gene TRBV27 combines with J gene TRBJ2-2; the D call of TRBD1 rests on TCRdb alone, since no DNA is present to check it. This CDR3 contains 13 residues. Per the germline V gene, CDR1 is MNHEY and CDR2 is SMNVEV (reference sequence). CDR3 residues: CASTGGYTGELFF.

The V and J genes are TRBV6-5 and TRBJ2-3. CDR1 and CDR2 (germline): MNHEY, SVGAGI. The CDR3 runs to 13 residues. The chain's CDR3 is CASRKRWTDTQYF.

The chain is built from TRBV7-9 and TRBJ2-1; TCRdb's D call of TRBD1 is untestable without DNA. The CDR3 spans 12 residues. Germline V lookup: CDR1 SEHNR, CDR2 FQNEAQ (reference sequence). The CDR3 here is CASRQRGNEQFF.

V gene TRBV5-5 combines with J gene TRBJ2-3; the TCRdb D gene call, TRBD1, has no DNA to confirm it. Germline assignment: CDR1 SGHKS and CDR2 YYEKEE (reference sequence). The CDR3 runs 13 residues. The CDR3 protein is CASSGQRADTQYF.

The chain combines TRBV7-9 with TRBJ2-1; no DNA is available, so the TRBD1 call from TCRdb remains unchecked. The CDR3 runs to 12 residues. Germline V lookup: CDR1 SEHNR, CDR2 FQNEAQ (reference sequence). The CDR3 sequence: CAGQGALNEQFF.

The chain couples TRBV29-1 to TRBJ2-3. CDR1 SQVTM and CDR2 ANQGSEA come from the germline V gene. This CDR3 comprises 11 residues. The CDR3 loop is CSVSLADTQYF.

This chain links TRBV4-1 with TRBJ1-6; TCRdb returns TRBD1, unconfirmable since there is no DNA. The CDR3 totals 18 residues. Germline CDR1 reads MGHRA; CDR2 reads YSYEKL. CDR3 protein: CASSQEPGSTSYNSPLHF.

The V call is TRBV29-1, the J call TRBJ2-5; the D call from TCRdb, TRBD1, cannot be confirmed without DNA. The V gene's germline CDR1 is SQVTM and CDR2 ANQGSEA. The length of the CDR3 is 15 residues. CDR3 sequence reads: CSVGGWGVGQETQYF.

The chain combines TRBV7-9 with TRBJ2-4; the TCRdb D gene call, TRBD1, has no DNA to confirm it. This CDR3 contains 16 residues. Germline V CDR1 and CDR2: SEHNR, FQNEAQ (reference sequence). CDR3 region: CASSLDGARVGNIQYF.

The chain carries TRBV20-1 and TRBJ2-1; the TRBD2 assignment by TCRdb is unverifiable without DNA. The V gene's germline CDR1 is DFQATT and CDR2 SNEGSKA (reference sequence). CDR3 length: 15 amino acids. The CDR3 is CSAPGASSSYNEQFF.

The chain has TRBV27 and TRBJ1-1. The length of the CDR3 is 14 residues. The germline V gene has CDR1 MNHEY and CDR2 SMNVEV (reference sequence). The CDR3 sequence is CASSYSNSNTEAFF.

The chain carries TRBV2 and TRBJ1-5; TCRdb's D gene call, TRBD1, goes unchecked for lack of DNA. The CDR3 consists of 17 residues. In germline, CDR1 is SNHLY, CDR2 FYNNEI. The CDR3 reads CASSEWGRTGGNQPQHF.

The chain uses TRBV5-1 and TRBJ2-1. Germline assignment: CDR1 SGHRS and CDR2 YFSETQ. The CDR3 sequence is 12 residues long. The CDR3 sequence is CASSMDIREQFF.

The J gene is TRBJ2-1, the V gene TRBV20-1; TCRdb's D call, TRBD2, is unchecked because there is no DNA. Germline V CDR1 and CDR2: DFQATT, SNEGSKA (reference sequence). The CDR3 runs 14 residues. CDR3 amino acids: CSAGGLAAYNEQFF.

This chain uses TRBV27 with TRBJ2-5; TCRdb lists TRBD1, though no DNA is available to test this call. CDR1 MNHEY and CDR2 SMNVEV come from the germline V gene (reference sequence). This CDR3 has 15 residues. This chain's CDR3 is CASSQGGSPLETQYF.

The chain combines TRBV2 with TRBJ1-1. The CDR3 runs 13 residues. The germline V gene has CDR1 SNHLY and CDR2 FYNNEI. CDR3 residues: CASGEVGGTEAFF.

The chain uses TRBV5-5 and TRBJ1-2. Germline V lookup: CDR1 SGHKS, CDR2 YYEKEE (reference sequence). The CDR3 extends over 14 amino acids. The CDR3 sequence is CASTEGGARYGYTF.

The chain combines TRBV28 with TRBJ2-3; without DNA, the TCRdb call of TRBD1 cannot be checked. The CDR3 consists of 13 residues. Germline CDR1 reads MDHEN; CDR2 reads SYDVKM. The CDR3 sequence is CASEGPGTDTQYF.

This CDR3 reads CASAGTTTYSYEQYF. The J gene is TRBJ2-7, the V gene TRBV5-1; the TCRdb D gene call, TRBD2, has no DNA to confirm it. Germline CDR1 SGHRS, CDR2 YFSETQ. This CDR3 has 15 residues.

The rearrangement joins TRBV29-1 to TRBJ1-3; TCRdb calls TRBD1, which cannot be checked without DNA. The V gene's germline CDR1 is SQVTM and CDR2 ANQGSEA. CDR3 size: 15 residues. CDR3 sequence reads: CSVEDNMGAGNTIYF.

This chain joins TRBV18 and TRBJ1-4. CDR1 is KGHSH and CDR2 is LQKENI in the germline V gene. The CDR3 length is 16 residues. This CDR3 is CASSPIPTGLFEKLFF.